The rows below give T cell receptor beta chains drawn from one sample of a study of OX40 agonist ivuxolimab in advanced cancers. Some clones are missing from TCRdb's copy, which holds only in-frame ones; the method was immunoSEQ multiplex PCR. Of over 30,000 clones listed, roughly 91% are singletons. The material was CD4+ or CD8+ T cells sorted from blood, obtained in a trial of the OX40 agonist ivuxolimab. Every receptor here comes from an adult with an advanced solid tumor such as melanoma, head and neck, liver or kidney cancer. CDR3s include the opening cysteine and the closing phenylalanine or tryptophan. The D gene is left open where the match is weak. Not every row has a clone size; where given, it reads once, few, many or a size class.

cdr3_nt	cdr3_aa	d_call	cdr3_length	clone_size	v_call	j_call
TGTGCCAGCTCACCACCGTCCAAGGGGAGGGAGACCCAGTACTTC	CASSPPSKGRETQYF	-	15	-	TRBV18	TRBJ2-5
TGTGCCACCAGCAGAGATTCGGACAACTACAATGAGCAGTTCTTC	CATSRDSDNYNEQFF	-	15	-	TRBV15	TRBJ2-1
TGCGCCAGCAGCCTCTCGGGGGACGAGCAGTACTTC	CASSLSGDEQYF	-	12	-	TRBV5-1	TRBJ2-7
TGTGCCAGCAGCCCTAGTATAGGGACTAGCACAGATACGCAGTATTTT	CASSPSIGTSTDTQYF	-	16	-	TRBV7-2	TRBJ2-3
TGTGCCAGCAGCGTAGATACAGCGGGGGGACCAAGGACCGGGGAGCTGTTTTTT	CASSVDTAGGPRTGELFF	TRBD2	18	-	TRBV9	TRBJ2-2
TGTGCCAGCAGCCGAAGTTCCACCGGGGAGCTGTTTTTT	CASSRSSTGELFF	-	13	once	TRBV7-3	TRBJ2-2
TGTGCCAGTAGTATCCTACCAGGACACTCCTACGAGCAGTACTTC	CASSILPGHSYEQYF	-	15	-	TRBV19	TRBJ2-7
TGTGCCTGGAGTGCCCCCGGGACAGCCTCAAGGGAGACCCAGTACTTC	CAWSAPGTASRETQYF	TRBD1	16	-	TRBV30	TRBJ2-5
TGTGCCAGCTCGAGGGACGGACGCTACGAGCAGTACTTC	CASSRDGRYEQYF	-	13	once	TRBV18	TRBJ2-7
TGTGCCAGCAGTGACCGGGGAAGTACAGATACGCAGTATTTT	CASSDRGSTDTQYF	-	14	-	TRBV6-4	TRBJ2-3
TGTGCCAGCAGCTTAGTCTTAGCCACAGATACGCAGTATTTT	CASSLVLATDTQYF	-	14	once	TRBV7-9	TRBJ2-3
TGTGCCAGCAGTGCTTTGACAGGGATGAACACCGGGGAGCTGTTTTTT	CASSALTGMNTGELFF	TRBD1	16	-	TRBV6-1	TRBJ2-2
TGTGCCAGCAGCTTAACCACAGGGGGCGCGAACACCGGGGAGCTGTTTTTT	CASSLTTGGANTGELFF	TRBD1	17	-	TRBV7-3	TRBJ2-2
TGTGCCAGCAGCCCGACGGGCTCCTACAATGAGCAGTTCTTC	CASSPTGSYNEQFF	-	14	once	TRBV11-3	TRBJ2-1
TGTGCCAGCAGTTACGGGGGGAATTATGGCTACACCTTC	CASSYGGNYGYTF	-	13	-	TRBV6-6	TRBJ1-2